A single TCR beta chain is shown here with its context. The data originate from a study of blood T cell repertoires in COVID-19. The CDR3 length is 15 residues. Germline V gene data show CDR1 as SGDLS and CDR2 as YYNGEE. The germline V and J ends were trimmed by 6 bases and 1 base, with 14 bases remaining between them. The assay was immunoSEQ multiplex PCR, and TCRdb's table has in-frame clones only and misses some. This table holds roughly 200,000 clones, around 89% found once. This TCR was sampled from a woman between 25 and 40 years old who had recovered from COVID-19. V gene TRBV9 combines with J gene TRBJ1-3; D may be TRBD1 (5 bases). Specimen: PBMCs or T cells enriched from blood (not recorded which). The CDR3 region has the DNA TGTGCCAGCAACTCCGGGGGAACTTCTGGAAACACCATATATTTT. This translates into CASNSGGTSGNTIYF.